This section outlines one T cell receptor beta chain sequence together with its context. Antigen: not known. Trimming left V 8 bases short and J 4 bases short, with 12 bases between. CDR3 length equals 13 residues. Germline CDR1 LNHDA, CDR2 SQIVND (reference sequence). Data came from immunoSEQ multiplex PCR; TCRdb stores just in-frame clones and leaves some out. The data show more than 110,000 clones, 92% seen once. The sample comes from a study of T cell responses to AZD1222 COVID-19 vaccine. Study as a whole: Investigators merged groups given second doses at roughly 4 or roughly 12 weeks. Overall study results and limits: The study found Spike-specific TCR breadth and depth rose after two AZD1222 doses. Within unmutated variant regions lay the reported targets of nearly half of spike-specific TCRs. Baseline antibody screening turned up just 6 or 7 seropositive AZD1222 recipients.

Sequencing was performed on peripheral blood, taken on day 0 of AZD1222 vaccination. The chain links TRBV19 to TRBJ2-1; TRBD1 is a possible D gene (6 bases). This TCR derives from an adult in good health. The CDR3: CASYGTPYNEQFF. CDR3 coding DNA: TGTGCCAGTTACGGGACACCTTACAATGAGCAGTTCTTC.